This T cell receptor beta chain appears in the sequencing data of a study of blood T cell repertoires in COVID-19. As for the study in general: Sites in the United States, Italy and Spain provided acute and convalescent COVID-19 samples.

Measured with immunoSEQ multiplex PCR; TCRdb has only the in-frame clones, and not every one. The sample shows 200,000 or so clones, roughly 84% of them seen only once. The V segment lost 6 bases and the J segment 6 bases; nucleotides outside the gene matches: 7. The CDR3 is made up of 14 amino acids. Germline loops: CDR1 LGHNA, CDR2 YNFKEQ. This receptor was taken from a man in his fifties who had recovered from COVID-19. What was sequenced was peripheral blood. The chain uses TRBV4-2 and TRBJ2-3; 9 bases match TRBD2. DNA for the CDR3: TGTGCCAGCAGGTCGACTAGCGGAGGGGATACGCAGTATTTT. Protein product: CASRSTSGGDTQYF.